Listed here are 4 T cell receptor beta chains from one sample, sequenced in a study of CXCR3-negative and CXCR3-positive naive CD8 T cells. Study results and limitations: CXCR3-negative naive cells had less hydrophobic TRB CDR3s than did CXCR3-positive naive cells.

UMI-labeled TRB cDNA libraries were prepared by 5' RACE. TCRdb re-called the 5' RACE reads; one entry per CDR3 protein, DNA not given. The repertoire shows 4,500 to 5,000 distinct CDR3 sequences; the top ten hold more than 2%. Their specific antigens are unknown. The sequencing sample was made of naive CXCR3+ CD8+ T cells from blood. Subset: CD45RO-CCR7+CD27+CD95- naive CD8+ T cells expressing CXCR3 (TNR3+). The source of these receptors is a human donor in good health. Some clones in this sample may be carry-over from other donors' samples.

This clonotype is called medium-sized based on its frequency. The chain uses TRBV27 and TRBJ2-2. The CDR3 is 12 amino acids. Germline V gene lookup returns CDR1 MNHEY and CDR2 SMNVEV (reference sequence). CDR3 region: CASRWSIGELFF.

The chain recombines TRBV6-2 or TRBV6-3 with TRBJ1-1; TCRdb proposes TRBD1, but this gene call is untestable without DNA. The CDR3 is 14 amino acids. Germline assignment: CDR1 MNHEY and CDR2 SVGEGT. Here the CDR3 reads CASSYVSSGTEAFF.

The chain joins TRBV6-5 to TRBJ2-1; TCRdb selects TRBD2, and the lack of DNA leaves this call unchecked. Germline lookup yields CDR1 MNHEY and CDR2 SVGAGI. This CDR3 is 12 amino acids long. The CDR3: CASGGMHNEQFF.

V gene TRBV12-3 or TRBV12-4 combines with J gene TRBJ2-7; the TCRdb call, TRBD1, lacks DNA for checking. The CDR3 contains 13 residues. The CDR3 sequence is CASSGTDSYEQYF.